The clone carrying this T cell receptor (beta chain) occurred once. The protocol was immunoSEQ multiplex PCR, while the TCRdb copy is restricted to in-frame clones and leaves out a portion. The table records around 1,100,000 clones, 77% of them present only once. The sample is drawn from a study of shared clonotypes between healthy human individuals. V shed 0 bases and J shed 4 bases, with 3 bases lying between them. The CDR3 is 12 residues long. The chain carries TRBV23-1 and TRBJ1-1; D gene uncertain. TRBV23-1 is reported as an ORF; its role is uncertain. This TCR was recovered from a man aged 18-30 years in good health. Some clones in this sample may be carry-over from other donors' samples. The specimen sequenced was memory CD4+ T cells from PBMCs. Specified subset: CD45RA-negative fraction. The CDR3 loop reads CASSQSITEAFF. In DNA form, the CDR3 reads TGCGCCAGCAGTCAATCTATCACTGAAGCTTTCTTT.